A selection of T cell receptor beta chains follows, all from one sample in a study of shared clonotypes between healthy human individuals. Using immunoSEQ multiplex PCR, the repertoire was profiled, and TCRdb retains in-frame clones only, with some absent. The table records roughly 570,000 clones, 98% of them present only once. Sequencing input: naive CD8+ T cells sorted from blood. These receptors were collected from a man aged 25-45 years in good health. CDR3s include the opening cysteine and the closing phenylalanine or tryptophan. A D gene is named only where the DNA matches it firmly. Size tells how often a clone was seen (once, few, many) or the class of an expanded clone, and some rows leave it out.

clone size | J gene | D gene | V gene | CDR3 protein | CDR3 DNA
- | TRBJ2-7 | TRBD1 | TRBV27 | CASSLFSGGPSYEQYF | TGTGCCAGCAGTTTATTCTCAGGGGGCCCTTCCTACGAGCAGTACTTC
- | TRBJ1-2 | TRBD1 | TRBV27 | CASSPGTVNYGYTF | TGTGCCAGCAGCCCCGGGACAGTGAACTATGGCTACACCTTC
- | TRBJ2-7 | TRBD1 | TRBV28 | CASSFPKLGQGSYEQYF | TGTGCCAGCAGTTTCCCCAAACTCGGACAGGGCTCCTACGAGCAGTACTTC
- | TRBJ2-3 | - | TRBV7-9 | CASSPRSPPDTQYF | TGTGCCAGCAGCCCGAGATCCCCCCCAGATACGCAGTATTTT
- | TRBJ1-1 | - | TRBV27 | CASSFTGGEAFF | TGTGCCAGCAGTTTTACGGGGGGTGAAGCTTTCTTT
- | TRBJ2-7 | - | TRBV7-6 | CASSLETAPAYEQYF | TGTGCCAGCAGCTTAGAAACGGCTCCGGCCTACGAGCAGTACTTC
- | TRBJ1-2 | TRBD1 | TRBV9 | CASSSLSQGAAGYTF | TGTGCCAGCAGCTCCCTCTCACAGGGGGCGGCGGGCTACACCTTC
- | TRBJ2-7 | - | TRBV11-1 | CASSLAAGSRVEQYF | TGTGCCAGCAGCTTAGCGGCAGGCTCTCGGGTCGAGCAGTACTTC
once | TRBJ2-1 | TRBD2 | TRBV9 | CASSAGTSGINEQFF | TGTGCCAGCAGCGCCGGGACTAGCGGGATTAATGAGCAGTTCTTC
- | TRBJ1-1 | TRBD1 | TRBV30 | CAWDPGQGGRTEAFF | TGTGCCTGGGATCCGGGACAGGGAGGAAGGACTGAAGCTTTCTTT
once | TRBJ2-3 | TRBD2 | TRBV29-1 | CSVEFFSSGTTDTQYF | TGCAGCGTTGAATTTTTCTCTAGCGGCACAACAGATACGCAGTATTTT
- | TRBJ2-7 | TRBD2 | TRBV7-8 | CASSSYREISGSYTYEQYF | TGTGCCAGCAGCTCTTACCGAGAAATTAGCGGGAGTTACACCTACGAGCAGTACTTC
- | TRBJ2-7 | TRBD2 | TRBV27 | CASSLLAGAFSYEQYF | TGTGCCAGCAGTTTATTAGCGGGAGCCTTCTCCTACGAGCAGTACTTC
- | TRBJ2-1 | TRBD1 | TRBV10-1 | CASSRDRGTVDEQFF | TGCGCCAGCTCCAGGGACAGGGGGACCGTCGATGAGCAGTTCTTC
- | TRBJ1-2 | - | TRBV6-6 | CASSHIITPREGYTF | TGTGCCAGCAGTCACATCATTACCCCCAGGGAAGGCTACACCTTC
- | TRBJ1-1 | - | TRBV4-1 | CASSQDLTIVGEDAFF | TGCGCCAGCAGCCAAGATTTGACAATAGTAGGGGAGGATGCTTTCTTT
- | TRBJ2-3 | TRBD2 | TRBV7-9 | CASSLAGALAGSGDTQYF | TGTGCCAGCAGCTTAGCCGGGGCACTAGCGGGATCTGGAGATACGCAGTATTTT
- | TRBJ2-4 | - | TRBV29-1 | CSVIEQGRVGIQYF | TGCAGCGTTATCGAACAGGGTAGGGTAGGCATTCAGTACTTC
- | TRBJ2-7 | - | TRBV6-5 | CASSSFRGPYEQYF | TGTGCCAGCAGTTCGTTCCGGGGCCCTTACGAGCAGTACTTC
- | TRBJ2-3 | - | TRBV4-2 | CASSQENEDTQYF | TGTGCCAGCAGCCAAGAGAACGAAGATACGCAGTATTTT
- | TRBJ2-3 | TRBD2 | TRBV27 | CASSLYGTREQYF | TGTGCCAGCAGTTTATACGGGACTAGGGAGCAGTATTTT
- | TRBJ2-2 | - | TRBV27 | CASSFRSITGELFF | TGTGCCAGCAGTTTCCGGAGTATCACCGGGGAGCTGTTTTTT
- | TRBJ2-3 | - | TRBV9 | CASGGGTVLDTQYF | TGTGCCAGCGGGGGCGGGACAGTGTTGGATACGCAGTATTTT
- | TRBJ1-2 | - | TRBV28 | CASSQKFYGYTF | TGTGCCAGCAGTCAGAAGTTCTATGGCTACACCTTC
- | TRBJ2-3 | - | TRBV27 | CASCFVGGADTQYF | TGTGCCAGCTGTTTCGTCGGGGGCGCAGATACGCAGTATTTT